This T cell receptor beta chain was recovered during a study of OX40 agonist ivuxolimab in advanced cancers. The length of the CDR3 is 15 residues. Germline V gives CDR1 MNHEY, CDR2 SVGAGI. With 6 bases removed from V and 3 bases from J, the gap between germline ends came to 15 bases. Assay used: immunoSEQ multiplex PCR; TCRdb lists only in-frame clones, some missing. Of around 70,000 clones listed, around four fifths are singletons. The TCR sequence derives from an adult with an advanced solid tumor such as melanoma, head and neck, liver or kidney cancer. V is TRBV6-5 and J is TRBJ2-1, with D perhaps TRBD1 (6 bases). The material sequenced was CD4+ or CD8+ T cells sorted from blood, taken in a trial of the OX40 agonist ivuxolimab. The CDR3 region is CASRRGISLYNEQFF. The CDR3 DNA follows: TGTGCCAGCAGGAGGGGGATTAGCCTCTACAATGAGCAGTTCTTC.